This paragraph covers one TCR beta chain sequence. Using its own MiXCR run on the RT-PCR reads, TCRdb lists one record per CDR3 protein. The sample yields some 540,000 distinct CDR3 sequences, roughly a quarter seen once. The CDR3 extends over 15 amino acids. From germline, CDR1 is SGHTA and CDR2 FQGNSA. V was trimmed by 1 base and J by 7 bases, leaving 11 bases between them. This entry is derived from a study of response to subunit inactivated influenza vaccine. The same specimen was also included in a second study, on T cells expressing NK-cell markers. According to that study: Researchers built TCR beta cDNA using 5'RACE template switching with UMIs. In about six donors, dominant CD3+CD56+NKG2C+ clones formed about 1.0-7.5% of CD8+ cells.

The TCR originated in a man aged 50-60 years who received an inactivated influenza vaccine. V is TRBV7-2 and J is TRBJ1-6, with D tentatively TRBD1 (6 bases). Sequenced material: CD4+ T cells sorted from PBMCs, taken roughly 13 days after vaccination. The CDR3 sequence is CASSLGRGRNSPLHF. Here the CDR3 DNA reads TGTGCCAGCAGCTTAGGTCGGGGGCGGAATTCACCCCTCCACTTT.